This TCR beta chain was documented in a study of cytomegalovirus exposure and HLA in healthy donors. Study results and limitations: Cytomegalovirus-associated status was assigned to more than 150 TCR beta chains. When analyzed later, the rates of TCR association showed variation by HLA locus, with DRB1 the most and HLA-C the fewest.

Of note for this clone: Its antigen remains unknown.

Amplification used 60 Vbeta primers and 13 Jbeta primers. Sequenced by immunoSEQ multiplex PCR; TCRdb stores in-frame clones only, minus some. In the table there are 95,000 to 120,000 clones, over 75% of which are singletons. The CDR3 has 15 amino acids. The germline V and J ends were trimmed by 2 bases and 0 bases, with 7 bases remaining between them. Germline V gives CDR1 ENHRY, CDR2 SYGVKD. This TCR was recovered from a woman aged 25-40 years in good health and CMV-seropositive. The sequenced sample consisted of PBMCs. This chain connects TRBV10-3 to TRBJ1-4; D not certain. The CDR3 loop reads CAISETAATNEKLFF. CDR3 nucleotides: TGTGCCATCAGTGAGACGGCGGCAACTAATGAAAAACTGTTTTTT.